The 30 T cell receptor beta chains below come from one sample, sequenced in a study of regulatory T cells in long-lasting Graves disease. Sample time point: newly diagnosed GD, antithyroid drugs for less than 3 months. PBMCs were the source of the RNA used for TCR sequencing. Arm-PCR of CDR3 regions and iRepertoire HTBI primers were used to build TCR beta libraries. TCRdb processed the multiplex PCR reads anew with MiXCR; each CDR3 protein has one entry. The repertoire holds 250,000 to 300,000 distinct CDR3 sequences, with around 19% as singletons. This sample was shared with a second study, whose subject was T cells in Graves' hyperthyroidism and ophthalmopathy.

This specimen consisted of peripheral blood mononuclear cells (PBMCs), obtained at new diagnosis, from a patient treated with antithyroid drugs. The receptor set was obtained from a woman aged 25-40 years with Graves disease.

This clonotype was detected ten times or more. This chain uses TRBV27 with TRBJ1-2; possibly TRBD1 for D (6 bases). The CDR3 covers 15 residues. From germline, CDR1 is MNHEY and CDR2 SMNVEV (reference sequence). The V gene lost 2 bases and the J gene lost 4 bases, with 14 bases spanning the gap. The CDR3 DNA follows: TGTGCCAGCAGTTTAAAGGGGGAGGGTCTCTATGGCTACACCTTC. The encoded protein is CASSLKGEGLYGYTF.

This clonotype was recorded many times. This rearrangement joins TRBV12-3 or TRBV12-4 to TRBJ2-2, with TRBD1 identical over 7 bases. The V and J ends lost 6 bases and 5 bases, in that order; junction bases with no gene match: 9. The CDR3 covers 15 residues. CDR3 loop: CASSRQGAITGELFF. DNA for the CDR3: TGTGCCAGCAGCCGACAGGGAGCGATTACCGGGGAGCTGTTTTTT.

Ten or more counts support this clonotype. For the CDR3, the DNA is TGTGCCAGCAGCACTTATTTTGACACGGACCCTTCATACGAGCAGTACTTC. This gives the protein CASSTYFDTDPSYEQYF. V is TRBV6-1 and J is TRBJ2-7; D not certain. The V and J ends lost 6 bases and 4 bases respectively, with 25 bases between them. Germline CDR1 reads MNHNS; CDR2 reads SASEGT. The CDR3 has 17 residues.

A few counts support this clonotype. The junction departs from germline at one end; a sequencing error may be responsible. The V call is TRBV5-4, the J call TRBJ2-1; D uncertain. This CDR3 is 13 amino acids long. Germline CDR1 and CDR2: SGHNT and YYREEE (reference sequence). The CDR3 region has the DNA TGTGCCAGCAGCCTGATCGTTTCTCGGCCTGGGGTCTTC. Its protein product is CASSLIVSRPGVF.

Ten or more counts support this clonotype. This chain joins TRBV2 and TRBJ2-1, with TRBD2 identical over 8 bases. V lost 6 bases and J lost 14; bases outside the gene matches: 6. The germline V gene encodes CDR1 SNHLY and CDR2 FYNNEI. CDR3 length equals 11 residues. Here the CDR3 DNA reads TGTGCCAGCAGAGCCGGGACTAGAGAGTTCTTC. Translating gives CASRAGTREFF. Full variable domain (rest looked up from reference TRBV2 and TRBJ2-1): EPEVTQTPSHQVTQMGQEVILRCVPISNHLYFYWYRQILGQKVEFLVSFYNNEISEKSEIFDDQFSVERPDGSNFTLKIRSTKLEDSAMYFCASRAGTREFFGPGTRLTVL.

The chain uses TRBV5-1 and TRBJ1-1; 7 bases are shared with TRBD1. This CDR3 has 15 residues. The V gene end was trimmed by 4 bases and the J gene end by 5 bases; junction bases not matched to a gene: 11. Germline values: CDR1 SGHRS, CDR2 YFSETQ. CDR3 nucleotides: TGCGCCAGCAGCACCAGACAGGGTTGGGGGACTGAAGCTTTCTTT. It is translated as CASSTRQGWGTEAFF.

This clonotype was observed at least ten times. The V and J genes are TRBV6-1 and TRBJ1-1; D unclear. The CDR3 is made up of 13 amino acids. Germline assignment: CDR1 MNHNS and CDR2 SASEGT. Trimming took off 7 bases at V and 5 bases at J, with 14 bases between the two ends. CDR3 bases: TGTGCCAGCAAGTACTGGGGAAGGACTGAAGCTTTCTTT. Translating it yields CASKYWGRTEAFF.

There are many counts of this clonotype. The chain has TRBV27 and TRBJ1-2, with D maybe TRBD1 (5 bases). The length of the CDR3 is 14 residues. CDR1 is MNHEY and CDR2 is SMNVEV in the germline V gene (reference sequence). Trimming removed 2 bases from V and 4 bases from J, with 11 bases in between. The CDR3 coding sequence is TGTGCCAGCAGTTTACGCGGGGGAAGCTATGGCTACACCTTC. Its protein product is CASSLRGGSYGYTF.

This rearrangement joins TRBV12-3 or TRBV12-4 to TRBJ1-2; D uncertain. The ends were cut back, 3 bases at V and 5 bases at J, with 10 bases in the middle. This CDR3 comprises 13 residues. CDR3 bases: TGTGCCAGCAGTTTTGATACAGAGTATGGCTACACCTTC. Its protein product is CASSFDTEYGYTF.

The chain links TRBV2 to TRBJ2-1; 8 nucleotides match TRBD2. The trim removed 9 bases at V and 4 bases at J, leaving 5 bases unmatched. This CDR3 is 13 amino acids long. CDR1 SNHLY and CDR2 FYNNEI come from the germline V gene. The chain's CDR3 is CARERENYNEQFF. The DNA for the CDR3 is TGTGCCAGAGAGCGGGAGAATTACAATGAGCAGTTCTTC.

At least ten counts were recorded for this clonotype. The V gene is TRBV6-1, the J gene TRBJ1-5; D gene uncertain. Germline CDR1 reads MNHNS; CDR2 reads SASEGT. V was cut by 11 bases and J by 0 bases, with 8 bases left in between. The length of the CDR3 is 12 residues. Here the CDR3 DNA reads TGTGCCGCTGGTTTTAGCAATCAGCCCCAGCATTTT. Amino acids: CAAGFSNQPQHF.

V gene TRBV12-3 or TRBV12-4 combines with J gene TRBJ1-2; 9 bases line up with TRBD1. CDR3 size: 14 residues. V lost 8 bases, J lost 4 bases, and 8 bases stayed unmatched. The CDR3 spells CASEATGGTYGYTF. As DNA, the CDR3 is TGTGCCAGCGAGGCGACAGGGGGTACCTATGGCTACACCTTC.

In its sample, this clonotype was seen many times. This chain joins TRBV20-1 and TRBJ1-2; D is perhaps TRBD1 (5 bases). The CDR3 has 12 amino acids. V lost 5 bases and J 8 bases, leaving 15 bases between the germline ends. Germline CDR1 DFQATT, CDR2 SNEGSKA (reference sequence). The CDR3 bases are TGCAGTGCTGGTGACGGGGCGCGGGGCTACACCTTC. It specifies CSAGDGARGYTF.

This clonotype came up many times. A read error may account for a junction end that differs from germline. The genes are TRBV7-3 and TRBJ2-7, with D hard to call. This CDR3 comprises 14 residues. From germline, CDR1 is SGHTA and CDR2 FQGTGA. The CDR3 nucleotides are TGCGCCAGCAGCCCCGGCCTGGGCTATTACGAGCAGTACTTC. This gives the protein CASSPGLGYYEQYF. Filled out from reference TRBV7-3 and TRBJ2-7, the complete variable domain reads GAGVSQTPSNKVTEKGKYVELRCDPISGHTALYWYRQSLGQGPEFLIYFQGTGAADDSGLPNDRFFAVRPEGSVSTLKIQRTERGDSAVYLCASSPGLGYYEQYFGPGTRLTVT.

This clonotype has ten or more counts. The chain carries TRBV3-1 and TRBJ2-3; possibly TRBD2 for D (6 bases). CDR3 length equals 15 residues. The V gene's germline CDR1 is LGHDT and CDR2 YNNKEL (reference sequence). V was trimmed by 3 bases and J by 4 bases, leaving 14 bases between them. The CDR3 here is CASSHTGTLADTQYF. CDR3 nucleotide sequence: TGTGCCAGCAGCCACACCGGGACTCTCGCAGATACGCAGTATTTT.

This clonotype was recorded a few times. The rearrangement links TRBV25-1 to TRBJ1-2, with 7 bases fitting TRBD1. Germline V CDR1 and CDR2: MGHDK, SYGVNS. The CDR3 covers 14 residues. V was clipped by 3 bases and J by 3 bases; unmatched bases: 4. The CDR3 DNA follows: TGTGCCAGCAGTGAGCATACAGGGGACTATGGCTACACCTTC. Its translation: CASSEHTGDYGYTF.

This clonotype occurred many times. The chain has TRBV15 and TRBJ2-5; weak D call: TRBD2 (5 bases). This CDR3 is 13 amino acids long. CDR1 is LNHNV, CDR2 YYDKDF, per germline (reference sequence). Trimming took off 7 bases at V and 0 bases at J, with 9 bases between the two ends. The CDR3 coding sequence is TGTGCCACCAACAGCGGTCACCAAGAGACCCAGTACTTC. This encodes CATNSGHQETQYF.

This clonotype came up many times. The V gene is TRBV4-1, the J gene TRBJ2-1, with no clear D. The J call is in doubt because the DNA end fits TRBJ2-5 better. This CDR3 has 15 amino acids. From germline, CDR1 is MGHRA and CDR2 YSYEKL. DNA of the CDR3: TGCGCCAGCAGCCAAGGGCTTACGGTTTCAGAGACCCAGTACTTC. It specifies CASSQGLTVSETQYF.

This clonotype was seen ten or more times. This chain connects TRBV6-1 to TRBJ1-2; D might be TRBD1 (5 bases). Germline lookup yields CDR1 MNHNS and CDR2 SASEGT. The V and J ends lost 7 bases and 7 bases respectively, with 13 bases between them. The CDR3 totals 12 residues. CDR3 sequence (DNA): TGTGCCAGCACCCCAGGGTCGGGTGGCTACACCTTC. Amino acids: CASTPGSGGYTF.

The chain has TRBV4-2 and TRBJ2-2; 7 bases match TRBD2. Germline CDR1 is LGHNA and CDR2 is YNFKEQ. V was clipped by 0 bases and J by 7 bases; unmatched bases: 8. The CDR3 is 16 residues long. CDR3 DNA sequence: TGTGCCAGCAGCCAAGACCCAGGGAGGGGCTTCGGGGAGCTGTTTTTT. Its protein product is CASSQDPGRGFGELFF.

There are many counts of this clonotype. The CDR3 sequence is CASSLILNTEAFF. The CDR3 region has the DNA TGTGCCAGCAGTTTAATTTTGAACACTGAAGCTTTCTTT. The rearrangement uses TRBV12-3 or TRBV12-4 and TRBJ1-1; D call uncertain. The length of the CDR3 is 13 residues. V lost 2 bases, J lost 0 bases, and 4 bases lay in between.

This clonotype was observed many times. J is TRBJ2-7 and V is TRBV27; weak D call: TRBD1 (6 bases). CDR3 length: 14 residues. V was cut by 3 bases and J by 2 bases, with 11 bases left in between. Germline V gene data show CDR1 as MNHEY and CDR2 as SMNVEV (reference sequence). This CDR3 is CASSFRTDTYEQYF. In DNA form, the CDR3 reads TGTGCCAGCAGTTTCAGGACAGACACCTACGAGCAGTACTTC.

Concerning this clonotype: This may arise from a read error, as a much more abundant clone is one base away. The chain has TRBV20-1 and TRBJ2-7, with TRBD2 identical over 10 bases. CDR1 is DFQATT and CDR2 is SNEGSKA in the germline V gene (reference sequence). The CDR3 is made up of 15 amino acids. CDR3 bases: TGCAGTGCTCCGCCGGCTAGCGGGGGCTCCCACGAGCAGTACTTC. It specifies CSAPPASGGSHEQYF.

The sample holds many counts of this clonotype. This rearrangement joins TRBV10-2 to TRBJ2-2; the D is unclear. The V end was cut by 0 bases, the J end by 1 base, with 3 bases between. Per germline, CDR1 WSHSY and CDR2 SAAADI. The CDR3 extends over 14 amino acids. CDR3 sequence: CASSESQNTGELFF. For the CDR3, the DNA is TGCGCCAGCAGTGAGTCGCAGAACACCGGGGAGCTGTTTTTT.

This clonotype was recorded at least ten times. The rearrangement links TRBV11-2 to TRBJ1-2, with D unresolved. Per the germline V gene, CDR1 is SGHAT and CDR2 is FQNNGV. The CDR3 contains 12 residues. With 3 bases removed from V and 6 bases from J, the gap between germline ends came to 8 bases. The CDR3, as DNA: TGTGCCAGCAGCTTTGGTAGGGATGGCTACACCTTC. Its protein product is CASSFGRDGYTF.

This clonotype was seen repeatedly, ten times or more. The rearrangement links TRBV5-1 to TRBJ1-1, with D uncertain. Between the trimmed V and J ends, which lost 2 bases and 5 bases, there was a span of 10 bases. The CDR3 runs 13 residues. Per the germline V gene, CDR1 is SGHRS and CDR2 is YFSETQ. CDR3 sequence: CASSFYSGTEAFF. For the CDR3, the DNA is TGCGCCAGCAGCTTTTATTCGGGGACTGAAGCTTTCTTT.

The table lists this clonotype with a few counts. The CDR3 carries no conserved terminal phenylalanine or tryptophan, so it likely arises from a read error. The chain's CDR3 is CASSPPRGVSSYNEQFL. As DNA, the CDR3 is TGTGCCAGCAGCCCACCACGGGGGGTGAGCTCCTACAATGAGCAGTTCCTC. The gene calls are TRBV7-2 and TRBJ2-1; 7 nucleotides align to TRBD2. Germline trimming cut 5 bases from V and 0 bases from J; bases unmatched to any gene: 10. In germline, CDR1 is SGHTA, CDR2 FQGNSA. This CDR3 comprises 17 residues.

This clonotype was counted at least ten times. J is TRBJ2-3 and V is TRBV5-1; TRBD2 is a possible D gene (6 bases). Trimming removed 5 bases at V and 2 bases at J, with 12 bases between. CDR3 size: 14 residues. CDR1 SGHRS and CDR2 YFSETQ come from the germline V gene. This CDR3 is CASRVRGDTDTQYF. For the CDR3, the DNA is TGCGCCAGCAGGGTACGCGGGGACACAGATACGCAGTATTTT.

This clonotype was detected ten times or more. The V call is TRBV7-3, the J call TRBJ2-3, with D perhaps matching TRBD1 or TRBD2 (5 bases each). This CDR3 is 13 amino acids long. Germline CDR1 reads SGHTA; CDR2 reads FQGTGA. Trimming left V 6 bases short and J 6 bases short, with 13 bases between. The DNA of the CDR3 is TGTGCCAGCAGTCGAGAGGGGCGTGATACGCAGTATTTT. It translates to CASSREGRDTQYF.

With respect to this clonotype: A junction end diverges from the germline sequence, so it may reflect a read error. The chain joins TRBV6-1 to TRBJ1-6, with D unresolved. The CDR3 totals 17 residues. CDR1 and CDR2 (germline): MNHNS, SASEGT. The CDR3 is CAGSEGLESSYNSPLHF. The CDR3 nucleotides read TGTGCCGGCAGTGAAGGGTTGGAGAGCTCCTATAATTCACCCCTCCACTTT.